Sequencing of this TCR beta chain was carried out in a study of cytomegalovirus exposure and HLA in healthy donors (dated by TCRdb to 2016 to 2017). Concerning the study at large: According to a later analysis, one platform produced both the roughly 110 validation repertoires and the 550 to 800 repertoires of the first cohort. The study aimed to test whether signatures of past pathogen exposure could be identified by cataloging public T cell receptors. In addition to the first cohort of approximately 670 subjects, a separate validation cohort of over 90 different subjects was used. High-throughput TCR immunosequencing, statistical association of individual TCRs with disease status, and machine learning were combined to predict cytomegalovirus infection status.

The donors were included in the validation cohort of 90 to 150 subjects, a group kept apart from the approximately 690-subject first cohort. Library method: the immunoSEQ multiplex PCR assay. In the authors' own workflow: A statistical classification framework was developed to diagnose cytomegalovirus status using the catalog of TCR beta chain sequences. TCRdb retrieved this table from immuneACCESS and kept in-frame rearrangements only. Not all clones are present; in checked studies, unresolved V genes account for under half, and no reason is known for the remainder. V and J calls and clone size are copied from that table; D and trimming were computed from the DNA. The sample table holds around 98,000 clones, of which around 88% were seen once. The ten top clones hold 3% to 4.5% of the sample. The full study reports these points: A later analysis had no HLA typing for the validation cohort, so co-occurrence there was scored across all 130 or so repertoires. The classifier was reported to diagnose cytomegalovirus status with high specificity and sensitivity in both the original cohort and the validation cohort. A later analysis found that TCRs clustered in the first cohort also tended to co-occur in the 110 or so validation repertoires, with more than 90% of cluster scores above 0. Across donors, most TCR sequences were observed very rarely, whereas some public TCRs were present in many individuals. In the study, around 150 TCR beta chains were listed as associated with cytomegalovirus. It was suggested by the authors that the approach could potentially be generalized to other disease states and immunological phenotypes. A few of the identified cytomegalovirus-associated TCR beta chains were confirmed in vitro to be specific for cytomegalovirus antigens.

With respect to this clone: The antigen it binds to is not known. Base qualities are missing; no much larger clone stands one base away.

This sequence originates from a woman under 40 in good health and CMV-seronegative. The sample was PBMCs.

The CDR3 corresponds to CASSYGQGVTDTEAFF. In nucleotides, the sequence is TGCGCCAGCAGCTACGGACAGGGCGTCACGGACACTGAAGCTTTCTTT. The rearranged chain carries TRBV5-1 and TRBJ1-1; TRBD1 lines up with 8 middle nucleotides. CDR1 SGHRS and CDR2 YFSETQ were looked up in the germline V gene. Counted from cysteine to phenylalanine, this CDR3 has 16 amino acids. The entry retains the CDR3 DNA only, 48 bases that are in frame from base 1. The germline V end is reduced by 3 bases and the J end by 3 bases; junction bases left unmatched: 10.